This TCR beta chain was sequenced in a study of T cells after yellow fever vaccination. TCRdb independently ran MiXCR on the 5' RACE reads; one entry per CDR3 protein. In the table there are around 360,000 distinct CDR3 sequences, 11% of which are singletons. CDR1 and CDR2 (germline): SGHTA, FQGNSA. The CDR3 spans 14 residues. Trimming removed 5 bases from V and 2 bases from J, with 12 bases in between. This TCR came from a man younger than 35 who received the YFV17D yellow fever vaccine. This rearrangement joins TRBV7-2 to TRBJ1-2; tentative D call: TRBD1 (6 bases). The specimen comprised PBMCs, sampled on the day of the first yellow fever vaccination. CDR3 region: CASSPNRVNYGYTF. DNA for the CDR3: TGTGCCAGCAGCCCAAACAGGGTGAACTATGGCTACACCTTC.